This T cell receptor beta chain was captured by sequencing in a study of T-cell memory formation after mild COVID-19. As for the study in general: Largely donor-specific sequence clusters came from a couple of donors.

This clonotype appeared a single time. Its specificity is unknown. Germline V gene data show CDR1 as MNHEY and CDR2 as SVGEGT. Deletions cut 8 bases from V and 6 bases from J, with 20 bases between. The CDR3 has 14 amino acids. Notes on the study in general: Later expanders leaned CD4+, whereas day 15 to 85 contracting clones were balanced CD4/CD8.

Barcoded TCR alpha and TCR beta cDNA libraries with UMIs came from 5'RACE using constant-segment primers. TCRdb ran MiXCR on the 5' RACE reads and lists one entry per CDR3 protein. The sample gives approximately 250,000 distinct CDR3 sequences, approximately 15% of which show up once; roughly a fifth is in the top ten. Sequences were obtained from PBMCs or a T cell subset sorted from them (not recorded which). The clonotype was recovered from a man between 18 and 29 years old who had mild COVID-19 (a few samples of this study predate the infection). Cell type and time point are not known. The rearrangement joins TRBV6-2 or TRBV6-3 to TRBJ2-7; TRBD2 is a possible D gene (5 bases). The CDR3 sequence is CASQQEGALSEQYV. The DNA of the CDR3 is TGTGCCAGCCAACAAGAGGGAGCGCTCTCCGAGCAGTACGTC.